This T cell receptor beta chain is from a study of blood T cell repertoires in COVID-19. Across the study: Sample material is recorded as cDNA or gDNA derived from T cells, B-cell-depleted T cells, or PBMCs.

Germline CDR1 reads SQVTM; CDR2 reads ANQGSEA. Between the trimmed V and J ends, which lost 4 bases and 6 bases, there was a span of 15 bases. The CDR3 has 13 residues. Libraries were prepared by immunoSEQ multiplex PCR; TCRdb keeps only in-frame clonotypes and omits some of them. Of roughly 360,000 clones in the sample, around 87% were seen once. Assignments of participants to cohorts depended upon their own reported clinical history. This clone was detected only once. The rearrangement links TRBV29-1 to TRBJ1-2; TRBD1 is a possible D gene (5 bases). The sample comprised PBMCs or T cells enriched from blood (not recorded which). This sequence was found in a man aged 25-45 years who had recovered from COVID-19. This CDR3 reads CSVGGGAGDGYTF. In DNA form, the CDR3 reads TGCAGCGTTGGAGGAGGGGCAGGAGATGGCTACACCTTC.